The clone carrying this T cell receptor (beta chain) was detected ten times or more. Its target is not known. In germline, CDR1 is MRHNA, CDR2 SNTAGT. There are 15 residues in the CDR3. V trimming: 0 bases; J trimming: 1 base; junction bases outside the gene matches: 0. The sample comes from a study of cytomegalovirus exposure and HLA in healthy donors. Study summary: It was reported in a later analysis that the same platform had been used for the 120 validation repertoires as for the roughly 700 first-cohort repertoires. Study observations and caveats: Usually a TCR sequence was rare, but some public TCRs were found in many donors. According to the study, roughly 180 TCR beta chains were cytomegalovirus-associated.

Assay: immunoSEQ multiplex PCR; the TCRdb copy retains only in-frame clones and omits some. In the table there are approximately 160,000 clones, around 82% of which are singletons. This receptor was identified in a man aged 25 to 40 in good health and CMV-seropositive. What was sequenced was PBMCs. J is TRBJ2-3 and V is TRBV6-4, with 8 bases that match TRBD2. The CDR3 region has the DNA TGTGCCAGCAGTGACTCTAGCGGGGGCACAGATACGCAGTATTTT. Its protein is CASSDSSGGTDTQYF.